The 15 T cell receptor beta chains in this list originate from one sample, sequenced in a study of T cells after posttransplantation cyclophosphamide. Sequenced by immunoSEQ multiplex PCR; TCRdb stores in-frame clones only, minus some. The sample shows tens of thousands of clones, none of them appearing just once. Sequencing was done on a sample of PBMCs. The receptors derive from a woman in her sixties in good health, CMV-negative, and a related stem cell transplant donor.

Many counts were recorded for this clone. This chain's CDR3 is CASSPAQGKVNTEAFF. CDR3 bases: TGCGCCAGCAGCCCCGCACAGGGTAAGGTGAACACTGAAGCTTTCTTT. J is TRBJ1-1 and V is TRBV5-1; D perhaps matches TRBD1 (6 bases). Germline CDR1 is SGHRS and CDR2 is YFSETQ. Trimming left V 4 bases short and J 0 bases short, with 16 bases between. CDR3 length equals 16 residues.

Many counts were recorded for this clone. V and J are TRBV28 and TRBJ1-5, with a tentative D call TRBD1 (5 bases). Germline-derived CDR1 and CDR2 are MDHEN and SYDVKM. The CDR3 has 15 amino acids. V lost 5 bases, J lost 7 bases, and 18 bases lay in between. The CDR3 DNA follows: TGTGCCAGCAGTCCACCGGGGGGAATTGGCCAGCCCCAGCATTTT. It yields the protein CASSPPGGIGQPQHF.

This clone has a count of ten or more. The chain carries TRBV7-3 and TRBJ1-2, with D perhaps matching TRBD1 (5 bases). The CDR3 is made up of 15 amino acids. Germline lookup yields CDR1 SGHTA and CDR2 FQGTGA. V lost 0 bases and J 8 bases, leaving 16 bases between the germline ends. CDR3 nucleotide sequence: TGTGCCAGCAGCTTAACGCCAGGGTGGGTGGACGGCTACACCTTC. Its translation: CASSLTPGWVDGYTF.

This clone was observed many times. This chain connects TRBV6-1 to TRBJ2-1; weak D call: TRBD2 (6 bases). V lost 8 bases to trimming and J lost 4 bases, with 15 bases between them. Germline values: CDR1 MNHNS, CDR2 SASEGT. The CDR3 totals 14 residues. CDR3 coding DNA: TGTGCCAGCTTAAGGGACTTAACTTACAATGAGCAGTTCTTC. Encoded protein: CASLRDLTYNEQFF.

This clone has more than one count but fewer than ten. The J gene is TRBJ1-6, the V gene TRBV9; D is possibly TRBD1 (5 bases). Trimming pared 4 bases from V and 5 bases from J, leaving 16 bases between. CDR3 length: 16 amino acids. CDR1 and CDR2 from the germline V gene are SGDLS and YYNGEE. The chain's CDR3 is CASSSPGTGNNSPLHF. CDR3 DNA: TGTGCCAGCAGCTCCCCCGGGACTGGAAATAATTCACCCCTCCACTTT.

This chain connects TRBV28 to TRBJ2-7; a possible D gene is TRBD2 (5 bases). The V end lost 8 bases, the J end lost 3 bases, and 8 bases lay between the germline ends. Germline V CDR1 and CDR2: MDHEN, SYDVKM. The CDR3 has 11 residues. The DNA of the CDR3 is TGTGCCAGCCTGGGAGTCTACGAGCAGTACTTC. It encodes CASLGVYEQYF.

This clone was seen repeatedly, ten times or more. V and J are TRBV7-9 and TRBJ1-4; D gene unclear. The CDR3 is 16 residues long. Looked up from germline, CDR1 is SEHNR and CDR2 is FQNEAQ (reference sequence). Trimming left V 5 bases short and J 4 bases short, with 17 bases between. This CDR3 reads CASSGSVGRINEKLFF. In DNA form, the CDR3 reads TGTGCCAGCAGCGGGTCGGTAGGGAGGATTAATGAAAAACTGTTTTTT.

This clone appeared many times. This chain joins TRBV7-6 and TRBJ2-1; 7 positions agree with TRBD2. This CDR3 spans 17 amino acids. CDR1 SGHVS and CDR2 FNYEAQ come from the germline V gene. After removal of 5 bases from V and 0 bases from J, the junction contained 10 bases not matched to a gene. This CDR3 reads CASSPKRGESSYNEQFF. In DNA, the CDR3 is TGTGCCAGCAGCCCCAAGCGGGGCGAGAGCTCCTACAATGAGCAGTTCTTC.

This clone was seen many times. The chain has TRBV6-5 and TRBJ2-2; 9 nucleotides agree with TRBD1. Germline CDR1 and CDR2: MNHEY and SVGAGI. J was trimmed by 5 bases and V by 4 bases; bases with no gene match: 5. This CDR3 is built from 15 residues. The CDR3 region has the DNA TGTGCCAGCAGTTCCACAGGGGGCGTAACCGGGGAGCTGTTTTTT. This codes for CASSSTGGVTGELFF.

In its sample, this clone was seen many times. The genes are TRBV7-9 and TRBJ2-6, with D perhaps matching TRBD2 (6 bases). Per germline, CDR1 SEHNR and CDR2 FQNEAQ (reference sequence). The CDR3 extends over 17 amino acids. Between the trimmed V and J ends, which lost 5 bases and 0 bases, there was a span of 14 bases. Here the CDR3 reads CASSRPGDSSGANVLTF. CDR3 DNA sequence: TGTGCCAGCAGCAGACCGGGGGATTCCTCTGGGGCCAACGTCCTGACTTTC.

V and J are TRBV15 and TRBJ1-5; possibly TRBD1 for D (6 bases). The V and J ends lost 3 bases and 8 bases respectively, with 20 bases between them. The CDR3 loop spans 16 amino acids. Germline assignment: CDR1 LNHNV and CDR2 YYDKDF (reference sequence). The CDR3 region is CATSSRQVSLGEPQHF. The CDR3 region has the DNA TGTGCCACCAGCAGTAGACAGGTCTCACTGGGGGAGCCCCAGCATTTT.

This clone was counted at least ten times. The rearrangement joins TRBV5-6 to TRBJ2-2, with TRBD2 identical over 7 bases. CDR1 is SGHDT, CDR2 YYEEEE, per germline. The CDR3 has 17 residues. V was pared by 3 bases and J by 5 bases, with 13 bases of the junction left unmatched. The CDR3 DNA reads TGTGCCAGCAGCTCGGAACCGGGACTATTATCAACCGGGGAGCTGTTTTTT. Translation: CASSSEPGLLSTGELFF.

This clone appeared many times. The chain employs TRBV11-3 and TRBJ2-1, with 7 bases lining up with TRBD2. Trimming removed 5 bases from V and 9 bases from J; junction bases left unmatched: 13. The CDR3 runs 15 residues. CDR1 and CDR2 (germline): SGHNT, YENEEA. CDR3 protein: CASSQTGLVGGEQFF. In DNA form, the CDR3 reads TGTGCCAGCAGCCAGACCGGACTAGTCGGGGGTGAGCAGTTCTTC.

The table lists this clone with many counts. Additional DNA sequences in this sample encode the identical CDR3. This chain uses TRBV19 with TRBJ2-7; tentatively, D is TRBD1 (5 bases). Trimming took 8 bases from V and 4 from J, leaving 36 bases between them. The CDR3 runs 20 residues. The germline V gene encodes CDR1 LNHDA and CDR2 SQIVND (reference sequence). The CDR3 loop is CASSTTPLRRVQGDLYEQYV. The CDR3 bases are TGTGCCAGTTCCACCACACCCCTGAGGCGAGTCCAGGGTGACCTATACGAGCAGTACGTC.

This clone was observed many times. The gene calls are TRBV5-4 and TRBJ2-3, with D possibly matching TRBD1 (6 bases). The CDR3 sequence is 13 residues long. V shed 1 base and J shed 3 bases, with 6 bases lying between them. The germline CDR1 and CDR2 sequences are SGHNT and YYREEE (reference sequence). The CDR3 protein is CASSLTGTDTQYF. CDR3 in DNA: TGTGCCAGCAGCTTGACAGGGACAGATACGCAGTATTTT.